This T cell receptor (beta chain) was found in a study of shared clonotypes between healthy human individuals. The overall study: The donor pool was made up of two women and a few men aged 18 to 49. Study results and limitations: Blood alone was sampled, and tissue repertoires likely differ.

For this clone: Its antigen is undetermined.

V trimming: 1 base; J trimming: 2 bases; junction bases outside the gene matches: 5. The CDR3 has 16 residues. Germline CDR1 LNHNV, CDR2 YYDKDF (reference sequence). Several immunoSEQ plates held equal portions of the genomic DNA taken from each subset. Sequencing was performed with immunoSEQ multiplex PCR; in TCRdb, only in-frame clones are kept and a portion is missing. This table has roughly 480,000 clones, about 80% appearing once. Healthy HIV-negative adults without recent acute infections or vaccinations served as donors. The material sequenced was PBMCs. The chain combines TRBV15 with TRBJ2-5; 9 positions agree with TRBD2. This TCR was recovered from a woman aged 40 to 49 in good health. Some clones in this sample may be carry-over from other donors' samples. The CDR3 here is CATSRASGTRQETQYF. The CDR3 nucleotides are TGTGCCACCAGCAGAGCTAGCGGGACCCGACAAGAGACCCAGTACTTC.